Below, 30 T cell receptor beta chains from the same sample are listed, as sequenced in a study of blood T cell repertoires in COVID-19 (dated by TCRdb to the early 2020s). Library prep was done by the immunoSEQ multiplex PCR assay. Here the immuneACCESS table is served through TCRdb, limited to in-frame sequences with V and J called. Missing clones are a known gap in these copies; in checked studies unresolved V genes cover under half, and the rest lacks a known reason. Within this sample are about 120,000 clones, with around 87% of them counted one time only. The top ten constitute around a quarter of the sample. Sequences were obtained from peripheral blood. The receptors derive from an older man with active or convalescent COVID-19.

The chain combines TRBV9 with TRBJ2-3, with 8 bases identical to TRBD2. There are 15 residues in the CDR3. The germline V gene has CDR1 SGDLS and CDR2 YYNGEE. Unmatched junction bases numbered 7, after V lost 4 bases and J lost 3 bases. CDR3 DNA sequence: TGTGCCAGCAGCCCAACGGGAGGGCCTACAGATACGCAGTATTTT. It encodes CASSPTGGPTDTQYF. Full variable domain (outside the CDR3, taken from reference TRBV9 and TRBJ2-3): DSGVTQTPKHLITATGQRVTLRCSPRSGDLSVYWYQQSLDQGLQFLIQYYNGEERAKGNILERFSAQQFPDLHSELNLSSLELGDSALYFCASSPTGGPTDTQYFGPGTRLTVL.

The genes are TRBV5-1 and TRBJ1-6; D ambiguous. Looked up from germline, CDR1 is SGHRS and CDR2 is YFSETQ. V dropped 5 bases and J dropped 8 bases, with 17 bases sitting between them. This CDR3 is built from 15 residues. This chain's CDR3 is CASSQMGRRDSPLHF. The CDR3 DNA is TGCGCCAGCAGTCAAATGGGAAGGAGGGATTCACCCCTCCACTTT.

CDR3 protein: CASSRTGPNQPQHF. The CDR3 bases are TGTGCCAGCAGCCGGACAGGGCCCAATCAGCCCCAGCATTTT. The chain links TRBV6-5 to TRBJ1-5; 8 bases agree with TRBD1. The CDR3 is made up of 14 amino acids. The ends lost 6 bases at V and 3 bases at J; junction bases unmatched: 4. Germline V gene sequence: CDR1 MNHEY, CDR2 SVGAGI.

The genes are TRBV18 and TRBJ2-5; tentatively, D is TRBD2 (6 bases). CDR1 and CDR2 (germline): KGHSH, LQKENI. Trimming cost V 4 bases and J 5 bases, with 11 bases left between them. This CDR3 contains 13 residues. CDR3 bases: TGTGCCAGCTCACTAGAAGGAGGGGAGACCCAGTACTTC. Translating it yields CASSLEGGETQYF.

The rearrangement joins TRBV6-5 to TRBJ2-7; tentatively, D is TRBD2 (5 bases). The CDR3 extends over 15 amino acids. V lost 2 bases and J lost 7, with 18 bases in between. Per germline, CDR1 MNHEY and CDR2 SVGAGI. This CDR3 is CASSYRSGPPREQYF. The CDR3 DNA sequence: TGTGCCAGCAGTTACAGGAGCGGACCCCCTAGGGAGCAGTACTTC.

The CDR3 sequence is CASDRFAGSSYNEQFF. The CDR3 bases are TGTGCCAGCGACCGGTTCGCGGGTAGCTCCTACAATGAGCAGTTCTTC. The rearrangement uses TRBV7-8 and TRBJ2-1; a weak D match, TRBD2 (5 bases). Trimming took off 8 bases at V and 0 bases at J, with 17 bases between the two ends. Per germline, CDR1 SGHVS and CDR2 FQNEAQ. This CDR3 spans 16 amino acids.

The chain has TRBV6-6 and TRBJ1-2; tentatively, D is TRBD1 (6 bases). V was shortened by 6 bases and J by 3 bases, with 11 bases between the two germline ends. The CDR3 is 13 amino acids. The germline V gene has CDR1 MNHNY and CDR2 SVGAGI (reference sequence). The CDR3 bases are TGTGCCAGCAGAGAAGGGGGGGACTATGGCTACACCTTC. This sequence encodes CASREGGDYGYTF.

The chain recombines TRBV14 with TRBJ2-3, with D unclear. This CDR3 comprises 12 residues. V was clipped by 4 bases and J by 4 bases, with 6 bases between them. Germline lookup yields CDR1 SGHDN and CDR2 FVKESK. Here the CDR3 reads CASSLNSDTQYF. As DNA, the CDR3 is TGTGCCAGCAGCCTAAATTCAGATACGCAGTATTTT.

V is TRBV27 and J is TRBJ1-4, with 8 nucleotides matching TRBD1. Germline values: CDR1 MNHEY, CDR2 SMNVEV (reference sequence). V trimming: 1 base; J trimming: 3 bases; junction bases outside the gene matches: 4. The CDR3 has 16 amino acids. CDR3 amino acids: CASSLWAGGSNEKLFF. The CDR3 bases are TGTGCCAGCAGTTTATGGGCAGGGGGCTCTAATGAAAAACTGTTTTTT.

The chain employs TRBV6-5 and TRBJ2-7, with 7 bases lining up with TRBD1. J lost 3 bases, V lost 5 bases, and 7 bases had no gene match. This CDR3 contains 14 residues. In germline, CDR1 is MNHEY, CDR2 SVGAGI. CDR3: CASSPTGHFYEQYF. The CDR3 DNA sequence: TGTGCCAGCAGTCCGACAGGGCATTTCTACGAGCAGTACTTC.

The rearrangement joins TRBV24-1 to TRBJ1-2, with 7 bases fitting TRBD1. J lost 4 bases, V lost 5 bases, and 3 bases had no gene match. The CDR3 is 13 residues long. Germline-derived CDR1 and CDR2 are KGHDR and SFDVKD. The CDR3 here is CATSAAGGYGYTF. CDR3 coding DNA: TGTGCCACCAGTGCCGCAGGGGGCTATGGCTACACCTTC.

This sequence joins TRBV7-8 and TRBJ2-1; perhaps TRBD2 as D (5 bases). V lost 1 base and J 5 bases, leaving 9 bases between the germline ends. CDR3 size: 14 residues. Germline lookup yields CDR1 SGHVS and CDR2 FQNEAQ. The CDR3: CASSLGTSNNEQFF. The CDR3 DNA follows: TGTGCCAGCAGCTTAGGGACTTCGAACAATGAGCAGTTCTTC.

V is TRBV3-1 (or the pseudogene TRBV3-2) and J is TRBJ2-1; no firm D call. This CDR3 contains 15 residues. Trimming shortened V by 0 bases and J by 4 bases, and 10 bases separated the two germline ends. Per germline, CDR1 LGHDT and CDR2 YNNKEL (reference sequence). The CDR3 reads CASSQDVAQYNEQFF. The CDR3 DNA reads as TGTGCCAGCAGCCAAGATGTAGCCCAGTACAATGAGCAGTTCTTC.

The rearrangement joins TRBV11-2 to TRBJ1-4, with 9 positions matching TRBD1. J gave up 3 bases and V 7 bases, and 15 bases lay outside the gene matches. From germline, CDR1 is SGHAT and CDR2 FQNNGV. The CDR3 has 18 residues. CDR3 DNA sequence: TGTGCCAGCACCCTAACAGGGGGCCTCGCGGGAGCTAATGAAAAACTGTTTTTT. This gives the protein CASTLTGGLAGANEKLFF.

This clone occurred once. In DNA form, the CDR3 reads TGTGCCAGCAGCTTACGACTAGCGGGAGCAGTCCGTTACAATGAGCAGTTCTTC. It specifies CASSLRLAGAVRYNEQFF. The chain links TRBV7-8 to TRBJ2-1; 12 bases match TRBD2. Germline CDR1 and CDR2: SGHVS and FQNEAQ. Trimming cost V 2 bases and J 4 bases; bases outside gene matches: 9. There are 18 residues in the CDR3.

The chain carries TRBV24-1 and TRBJ1-5, with D maybe TRBD1 (5 bases). The CDR3 extends over 17 amino acids. The germline V and J ends were trimmed by 4 bases and 3 bases, with 18 bases remaining between them. Germline CDR1 is KGHDR and CDR2 is SFDVKD. CDR3 region: CATSEGGPTRNNQPQHF. CDR3 DNA sequence: TGTGCCACCAGTGAGGGGGGACCGACCCGAAACAATCAGCCCCAGCATTTT.

The CDR3 sequence is CASSQDWAGLGNEQYF. The CDR3 nucleotides read TGTGCCAGCAGCCAAGATTGGGCAGGGCTTGGGAACGAGCAGTACTTC. V and J are TRBV3-1 (or the pseudogene TRBV3-2) and TRBJ2-7, with D maybe TRBD1 (5 bases). Trimming cost V 0 bases and J 5 bases, with 17 bases left between them. CDR1 and CDR2 (germline): LGHDT, YNNKEL (reference sequence). This CDR3 contains 16 residues.

The chain carries TRBV19 and TRBJ2-6; D may be TRBD1 (6 bases). Trimming cost V 6 bases and J 1 base, with 16 bases left between them. The CDR3 consists of 17 residues. Germline assignment: CDR1 LNHDA and CDR2 SQIVND (reference sequence). CDR3 coding DNA: TGTGCCAGTAGCCGGCTGACAGGAGATTCTGGGGCCAACGTCCTGACTTTC. It specifies CASSRLTGDSGANVLTF.

The V gene is TRBV28, the J gene TRBJ2-3; 14 bases align to TRBD2. Germline CDR1 is MDHEN and CDR2 is SYDVKM. Trimming removed 5 bases from V and 5 bases from J; junction bases left unmatched: 6. The CDR3 has 16 residues. The CDR3 region has the DNA TGTGCCAGCAGTCCCCGACTAGCGGGGGGGCAAGATACGCAGTATTTT. Translating it yields CASSPRLAGGQDTQYF.

The CDR3 coding sequence is TGCGCCAGCAGCCCGGGACTAGCGGGATCCACAGATACGCAGTATTTT. This sequence encodes CASSPGLAGSTDTQYF. The genes are TRBV10-1 and TRBJ2-3; TRBD2 matches 13 bases. The CDR3 spans 16 residues. The germline V gene encodes CDR1 WNHNN and CDR2 SYGVQD (reference sequence). V was pared by 6 bases and J by 2 bases, with 5 bases of the junction left unmatched.

This sequence joins TRBV27 and TRBJ1-1; 9 nucleotides align to TRBD1. Germline-derived CDR1 and CDR2 are MNHEY and SMNVEV (reference sequence). The length of the CDR3 is 15 residues. V lost 1 base, J lost 6 bases, and 6 bases stayed unmatched. Here the CDR3 DNA reads TGTGCCAGCAGTTTATGGGGGACAGGGATGGCTGAAGCTTTCTTT. It codes for CASSLWGTGMAEAFF.

The chain has TRBV6-4 and TRBJ1-2, with 7 bases lining up with TRBD1. The germline V gene encodes CDR1 MRHNA and CDR2 SNTAGT. With 8 bases clipped from V and 4 bases from J, the junction kept 1 base outside the gene matches. The CDR3 has 11 residues. CDR3 residues: CASQGGYGYTF. The CDR3 DNA sequence: TGTGCCAGCCAGGGGGGCTATGGCTACACCTTC.

This clone was seen a single time. CDR3 loop: CASSSLGEYHNEQFF. Here the CDR3 DNA reads TGTGCCAGCAGCTCCCTTGGGGAGTACCACAATGAGCAGTTCTTC. The chain joins TRBV11-3 to TRBJ2-1; D is perhaps TRBD2 (5 bases). Germline V gene lookup returns CDR1 SGHNT and CDR2 YENEEA. The CDR3 is 15 residues long. Trimming cost V 4 bases and J 5 bases, with 15 bases left between them.

The chain is built from TRBV25-1 and TRBJ2-3; 7 nucleotides agree with TRBD2. With 4 bases clipped from V and 5 bases from J, the junction kept 9 bases outside the gene matches. The CDR3 contains 15 residues. Looked up from germline, CDR1 is MGHDK and CDR2 is SYGVNS. The CDR3 protein is CASSVRTSEGDTQYF. CDR3 DNA sequence: TGTGCCAGCAGTGTTAGGACTAGTGAGGGAGATACGCAGTATTTT.

The chain recombines TRBV30 with TRBJ1-4; a weak D match, TRBD1 (5 bases). In germline, CDR1 is GTSNPN, CDR2 SVGIG (reference sequence). V lost 1 base and J lost 11, with 11 bases in between. The CDR3 covers 12 residues. The CDR3 DNA reads TGTGCCTGGAGTGAAACGGGGGGGAAACTGTTTTTT. Amino acid sequence: CAWSETGGKLFF.

The chain links TRBV6-5 to TRBJ1-5; 7 bases are shared with TRBD1. The germline V gene has CDR1 MNHEY and CDR2 SVGAGI. CDR3 length: 13 amino acids. The V and J ends lost 8 bases and 6 bases, in that order; junction bases with no gene match: 7. CDR3 sequence reads: CASARDRGQPQHF. CDR3 nucleotides: TGTGCCAGCGCCCGGGACAGAGGTCAGCCCCAGCATTTT.

The V call is TRBV28, the J call TRBJ1-2; TRBD1 might be the D (6 bases). Between the trimmed V and J ends, which lost 1 base and 5 bases, there was a span of 14 bases. Germline assignment: CDR1 MDHEN and CDR2 SYDVKM. The CDR3 length is 15 residues. The CDR3 bases are TGTGCCAGCAGTTTATACTACCAGGGGACGTATGGCTACACCTTC. It codes for CASSLYYQGTYGYTF.

V gene TRBV28 combines with J gene TRBJ2-1; the match to TRBD2 covers 9 bases. Germline V gene sequence: CDR1 MDHEN, CDR2 SYDVKM. The CDR3 contains 16 residues. J was trimmed by 3 bases and V by 3 bases; bases with no gene match: 6. CDR3 region: CASSFPGLASYNEQFF. The DNA of the CDR3 is TGTGCCAGCAGTTTCCCCGGACTAGCGAGCTACAATGAGCAGTTCTTC.

The rearrangement uses TRBV4-2 and TRBJ2-3, with 7 bases aligning to TRBD2. Germline V gives CDR1 LGHNA, CDR2 YNFKEQ. The CDR3 covers 14 residues. V was pared by 1 base and J by 6 bases, with 4 bases of the junction left unmatched. CDR3 in DNA: TGTGCCAGCAGCCAAGGCCGGGGGGAGGATACGCAGTATTTT. Its translation is CASSQGRGEDTQYF.

The chain employs TRBV5-5 and TRBJ1-1; TRBD1 agrees at 7 bases. In germline, CDR1 is SGHKS, CDR2 YYEKEE (reference sequence). This CDR3 spans 15 amino acids. V lost 2 bases to trimming and J lost 7 bases; unmatched junction nucleotides: 11. The CDR3 sequence: CASSFYRGIQNEAFF. CDR3 sequence (DNA): TGTGCCAGCAGCTTTTACAGGGGCATACAGAATGAAGCTTTCTTT.